The clone carrying this T cell receptor (beta chain) was seen at least ten times. This sample is drawn from a study of T cells in Graves' hyperthyroidism and ophthalmopathy. V dropped 6 bases and J dropped 1 base, with 4 bases sitting between them. This CDR3 has 13 residues. Germline values: CDR1 MNHNS, CDR2 SASEGT. The investigators amplified TCR beta CDR3 regions from RNA transcripts. The HTBI set primed first-round TCR CDR3 RT-PCR. TCRdb reprocessed the multiplex PCR reads via MiXCR and lists one record per CDR3 protein. The sample lists about 480,000 distinct CDR3 sequences, roughly 14% occurring once.

Material: blood. The chain combines TRBV6-1 with TRBJ2-6; D not resolved. This receptor was identified in a woman aged 18-29 years with Graves' hyperthyroidism. CDR3 in amino acids: CASRLSGANVLTF. The CDR3 DNA reads TGTGCCAGCAGGTTGTCTGGGGCCAACGTCCTGACTTTC.